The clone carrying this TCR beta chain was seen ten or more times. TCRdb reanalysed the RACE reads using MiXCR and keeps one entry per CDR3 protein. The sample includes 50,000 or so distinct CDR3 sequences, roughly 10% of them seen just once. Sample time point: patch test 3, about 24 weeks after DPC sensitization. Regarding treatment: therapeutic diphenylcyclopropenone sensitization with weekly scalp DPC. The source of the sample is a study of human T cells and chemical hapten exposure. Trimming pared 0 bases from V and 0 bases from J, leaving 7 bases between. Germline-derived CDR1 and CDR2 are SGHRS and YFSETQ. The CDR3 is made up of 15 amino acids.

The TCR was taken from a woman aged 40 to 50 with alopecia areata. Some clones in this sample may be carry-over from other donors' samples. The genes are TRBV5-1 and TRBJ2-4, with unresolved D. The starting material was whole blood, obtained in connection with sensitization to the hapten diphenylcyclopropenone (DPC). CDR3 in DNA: TGCGCCAGCAGCTTGGGCGGATCAGCCAAAAACATTCAGTACTTC. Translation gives CASSLGGSAKNIQYF.